This TCR beta chain was sequenced in a study of cytomegalovirus exposure and HLA in healthy donors. The wider study: The roughly 110 validation repertoires were reported in a later analysis to have been generated on the same platform as the approximately 700 first-cohort repertoires.

Turning to this clone: As yet, its antigen is unknown.

The CDR3 runs 14 residues. The junction had 9 bases not matched to a gene; V was cut back by 10 bases and J by 4 bases. Germline V gives CDR1 MNHEY, CDR2 SVGAGI. The study's findings and limits: Among TCR beta chains, those listed as cytomegalovirus-associated numbered around 160.

Clones were sequenced by immunoSEQ multiplex PCR, and TCRdb holds only the in-frame ones, with some missing. The profile shows 95,000 to 150,000 clones, more than 70% of them singletons. This sequence joins TRBV6-5 and TRBJ2-1; TRBD1 matches 8 bases. Sequencing was done on a sample of PBMCs. The source of this sequence is a woman in her twenties or thirties in good health and CMV-seronegative. The CDR3 bases are TGTGCCACCCTAGACAGGGGCGAATACAATGAGCAGTTCTTC. Protein product: CATLDRGEYNEQFF.